Listed here are 2 T cell receptor beta chains from one sample, sequenced in a study of CD8 T cells in ankylosing spondylitis. TCRdb re-called the 5' RACE reads with MiXCR, one entry per CDR3 protein. The data hold 35,000 to 50,000 distinct CDR3 sequences, with 9.5% to 11% observed a single time. The sample was blood, either unsorted or a sorted T cell fraction (not recorded which). The origin of the receptors is a male donor with ankylosing spondylitis or in good health (not recorded which).

This clonotype was observed many times. The chain combines TRBV18 with TRBJ2-5, with 8 bases matching TRBD1. Trimming cost V 5 bases and J 3 bases; bases outside gene matches: 5. The CDR3 spans 14 residues. Looked up from germline, CDR1 is KGHSH and CDR2 is LQKENI. This CDR3 is CASSLPGQEETQYF. CDR3 sequence (DNA): TGTGCCAGCTCATTGCCGGGACAGGAAGAGACCCAGTACTTC.

This clonotype showed up just a few times. CDR3 sequence: CASSLVGSGAAETQYF. CDR3 sequence (DNA): TGTGCCAGCAGCTTAGTAGGGAGTGGGGCAGCAGAGACCCAGTACTTC. This chain joins TRBV11-2 and TRBJ2-5, with D possibly being TRBD1 or TRBD2 (5 bases each). Germline-derived CDR1 and CDR2 are SGHAT and FQNNGV. The CDR3 extends over 16 amino acids. The V and J ends lost 1 base and 4 bases respectively, with 16 bases between them.